The present entry profiles one T cell receptor (beta chain) with its context. Its antigen is as yet unknown. This table comes from immunoSEQ multiplex PCR, and its TCRdb copy is limited to in-frame clones, with some not included. The table lists 150,000 to 200,000 clones, around 90% of them singletons. Per the germline V gene, CDR1 is SGHTA and CDR2 is FQGNSA. The CDR3 extends over 14 amino acids. V was pared by 3 bases and J by 8 bases, with 13 bases between. Described time point: blood 4 weeks post-SBRT, at nephrectomy. The treatment here: 15 Gy SBRT to primary tumor, nephrectomy 4 weeks later. Nephrectomy followed 15 Gy stereotactic body radiation by 4 weeks. The entry originates in a study of radiation and T cells in renal cell carcinoma. Study conclusions and caveats: From baseline, blood top tumor clonotypes peaked at 2 weeks post-radiation.

The chain carries TRBV7-2 and TRBJ1-4, with D possibly TRBD1 on 5 matching bases. Specimen: blood, collected from a patient whose treatment included radiotherapy and nephrectomy. The sequence was obtained from a woman aged 50 to 65 with renal cell carcinoma. Here the CDR3 reads CASSLVQGGEKLFF. In DNA form, the CDR3 reads TGTGCCAGCAGCTTGGTTCAGGGAGGAGAAAAACTGTTTTTT. Looking up the rest from reference TRBV7-2 and TRBJ1-4 gives the full variable domain: GAGVSQSPSNKVTEKGKDVELRCDPISGHTALYWYRQSLGQGLEFLIYFQGNSAPDKSGLPSDRFSAERTGGSVSTLTIQRTQQEDSAVYLCASSLVQGGEKLFFGSGTQLSVL.